The 25 T cell receptor beta chains in this list originate from one sample, sequenced in a study of CD8 T cells in Susac syndrome. Roughly 0.45 to 1 ug RNA was reverse transcribed with random hexamers. Via MiXCR, TCRdb re-called the immunoSEQ multiplex PCR reads, giving one row per CDR3 protein. The data contain some 260,000 distinct CDR3 sequences, roughly 95% of them seen just once; the ten biggest clones take up 0.065% to 0.08%. The specimen sequenced was CD4+ T cells from PBMCs. All receptors derive from a human donor with multiple sclerosis.

This rearrangement joins TRBV5-1 to TRBJ2-1; TRBD1 aligns across 10 bases. J gave up 3 bases and V 6 bases, and 6 bases lay outside the gene matches. The CDR3 is made up of 15 amino acids. CDR1 SGHRS and CDR2 YFSETQ come from the germline V gene. The CDR3 loop is CASNSGTGVYNEQFF. In DNA form, the CDR3 reads TGCGCCAGCAATTCTGGGACAGGGGTCTACAATGAGCAGTTCTTC. Full variable domain (rest looked up from reference TRBV5-1 and TRBJ2-1): KAGVTQTPRYLIKTRGQQVTLSCSPISGHRSVSWYQQTPGQGLQFLFEYFSETQRNKGNFPGRFSGRQFSNSRSEMNVSTLELGDSALYLCASNSGTGVYNEQFFGPGTRLTVL.

The chain carries TRBV7-2 and TRBJ1-1; TRBD1 matches at 7 bases. Germline V gives CDR1 SGHTA, CDR2 FQGNSA. This CDR3 comprises 19 residues. The V gene end was trimmed by 1 base and the J gene end by 0 bases; junction bases not matched to a gene: 14. The CDR3 spells CASSLEGFRRGRVNTEAFF. CDR3 in DNA: TGTGCCAGCAGCTTAGAGGGTTTCAGGAGGGGGCGAGTGAACACTGAAGCTTTCTTT.

This chain connects TRBV7-2 to TRBJ2-2, with D unresolved. The CDR3 extends over 14 amino acids. Trimming cost V 6 bases and J 6 bases, with 14 bases left between them. Germline V gives CDR1 SGHTA, CDR2 FQGNSA. The CDR3 sequence is CASSPPRIAGELFF. CDR3 coding DNA: TGTGCCAGCAGTCCTCCTAGGATTGCCGGGGAGCTGTTTTTT.

The chain couples TRBV6-5 to TRBJ1-5; D is ambiguous. The germline V gene has CDR1 MNHEY and CDR2 SVGAGI. CDR3 size: 14 residues. Trimming took off 5 bases at V and 6 bases at J, with 14 bases between the two ends. The CDR3 loop reads CASSPREGFQPQHF. In nucleotides, the CDR3 is TGTGCCAGCAGTCCCCGGGAGGGCTTTCAGCCCCAGCATTTT.

The J gene is TRBJ2-5, the V gene TRBV7-8, with a possible D match to TRBD1 (6 bases). CDR3 length: 15 residues. Between the trimmed V and J ends, which lost 5 bases and 5 bases, there was a span of 18 bases. Germline assignment: CDR1 SGHVS and CDR2 FQNEAQ. The CDR3 DNA reads as TGTGCCAGCAGCCCCCGACAGGAAAGGTTGGAGACCCAGTACTTC. Protein: CASSPRQERLETQYF. Full variable domain (outside the CDR3, taken from reference TRBV7-8 and TRBJ2-5): GAGVSQSPRYKVAKRGQDVALRCDPISGHVSLFWYQQALGQGPEFLTYFQNEAQLDKSGLPSDRFFAERPEGSVSTLKIQRTQQEDSAVYLCASSPRQERLETQYFGPGTRLLVL.

V is TRBV12-3 or TRBV12-4 and J is TRBJ2-4; D remains unclear. Trimming removed 8 bases from V and 2 bases from J, with 13 bases in between. The CDR3 is 14 amino acids. DNA of the CDR3: TGTGCCAGCGGAATACGGGCTACCAAAAACATTCAGTACTTC. It is translated as CASGIRATKNIQYF.

The chain links TRBV9 to TRBJ2-2; the match to TRBD2 covers 9 bases. Looked up from germline, CDR1 is SGDLS and CDR2 is YYNGEE. The J segment lost 7 bases and the V segment lost 0 bases, leaving 7 bases of the junction unmatched. This CDR3 has 16 amino acids. DNA of the CDR3: TGTGCCAGCAGCGTAGGGGCAGCGGGAGGCCACGGGGAGCTGTTTTTT. It encodes CASSVGAAGGHGELFF.

A few counts support this clonotype. The chain employs TRBV28 and TRBJ1-2; TRBD1 might be the D (6 bases). V shed 2 bases and J shed 8 bases, with 9 bases lying between them. This CDR3 has 12 amino acids. Germline lookup yields CDR1 MDHEN and CDR2 SYDVKM. CDR3 residues: CASSLTGGGYTF. The CDR3 bases are TGTGCCAGCAGTTTAACCGGGGGCGGCTACACCTTC.

The J gene is TRBJ1-3, the V gene TRBV28; D unclear. This CDR3 has 13 amino acids. Germline assignment: CDR1 MDHEN and CDR2 SYDVKM. V was clipped by 9 bases and J by 0 bases, with 9 bases between them. The CDR3 reads CASFWGSGNTIYF. The CDR3 nucleotides read TGTGCCAGTTTCTGGGGCTCTGGAAACACCATATATTTT.

The rearrangement links TRBV9 to TRBJ2-3; the D gene could be TRBD1 or TRBD2 (5 bases each). Germline V gene lookup returns CDR1 SGDLS and CDR2 YYNGEE. V was trimmed by 6 bases and J by 0 bases, leaving 8 bases between them. The CDR3 runs 13 residues. CDR3 coding DNA: TGTGCCAGCACCCGGGACAGCACAGATACGCAGTATTTT. The encoded protein is CASTRDSTDTQYF.

The chain recombines TRBV9 with TRBJ2-7; 10 bases agree with TRBD2. CDR3 size: 16 residues. Germline V gives CDR1 SGDLS, CDR2 YYNGEE. V lost 3 bases, J lost 3 bases, and 9 bases stayed unmatched. The CDR3 reads CASSEGPSGGYYEQYF. For the CDR3, the DNA is TGTGCCAGCAGCGAGGGCCCTAGCGGGGGTTACTACGAGCAGTACTTC.

The chain has TRBV11-2 and TRBJ2-3; D unclear. Germline V gives CDR1 SGHAT, CDR2 FQNNGV. The CDR3 is 15 amino acids. With 2 bases removed from V and 5 bases from J, the gap between germline ends came to 14 bases. The CDR3: CASSLTELFGDTQYF. The CDR3 DNA reads as TGTGCCAGCAGCTTAACTGAGTTGTTTGGAGATACGCAGTATTTT. The complete variable domain, with remaining parts taken from reference TRBV11-2 and TRBJ2-3, reads EAGVAQSPRYKIIEKRQSVAFWCNPISGHATLYWYQQILGQGPKLLIQFQNNGVVDDSQLPKDRFSAERLKGVDSTLKIQPAKLEDSAVYLCASSLTELFGDTQYFGPGTRLTVL.

V is TRBV29-1 and J is TRBJ1-2, with TRBD1 matching over 9 bases. This CDR3 spans 15 amino acids. V lost 7 bases and J lost 3; bases outside the gene matches: 12. CDR1 and CDR2 from the germline V gene are SQVTM and ANQGSEA. For the CDR3, the DNA is TGCAGCGCTGGAGCTCGACAGGGGGGTTACTATGGCTACACCTTC. Translating gives CSAGARQGGYYGYTF.

This chain connects TRBV11-2 to TRBJ2-2; 7 bases line up with TRBD2. J gave up 5 bases and V 4 bases, and 13 bases lay outside the gene matches. Germline V gene data show CDR1 as SGHAT and CDR2 as FQNNGV. This CDR3 is built from 17 residues. CDR3 sequence (DNA): TGTGCCAGCAGCTCACCCCGGGGGGTCCGAAGGACCGGGGAGCTGTTTTTT. Amino acid sequence: CASSSPRGVRRTGELFF. The full variable domain, its missing parts supplied by reference TRBV11-2 and TRBJ2-2, is EAGVAQSPRYKIIEKRQSVAFWCNPISGHATLYWYQQILGQGPKLLIQFQNNGVVDDSQLPKDRFSAERLKGVDSTLKIQPAKLEDSAVYLCASSSPRGVRRTGELFFGEGSRLTVL.

This sequence joins TRBV7-2 and TRBJ2-3; 8 nucleotides agree with TRBD2. The germline V gene encodes CDR1 SGHTA and CDR2 FQGNSA. The CDR3 is made up of 16 amino acids. J gave up 2 bases and V 1 base, and 5 bases lay outside the gene matches. This CDR3 is CASSLGSGTFTDTQYF. The DNA for the CDR3 is TGTGCCAGCAGCTTAGGTAGCGGGACCTTCACAGATACGCAGTATTTT.

This chain joins TRBV20-1 and TRBJ2-3, with 14 positions matching TRBD2. The CDR3 length is 14 residues. CDR1 and CDR2 (germline): DFQATT, SNEGSKA (reference sequence). CDR3 nucleotide sequence: TGCAGGACTAGCGGGGGGGCCTGGACAGATACGCAGTATTTT. It encodes CRTSGGAWTDTQYF.

The rearrangement joins TRBV2 to TRBJ2-5; the D is unclear. CDR3 length: 12 amino acids. V was shortened by 4 bases and J by 1 base, with 4 bases between the two germline ends. CDR1 SNHLY and CDR2 FYNNEI come from the germline V gene. The CDR3 nucleotides read TGTGCCAGCAGTGGTATCCAAGAGACCCAGTACTTC. This sequence encodes CASSGIQETQYF.

This chain uses TRBV24-1 with TRBJ2-5, with 7 bases lining up with TRBD1. V lost 3 bases to trimming and J lost 4 bases; unmatched junction nucleotides: 4. CDR1 and CDR2 (germline): KGHDR, SFDVKD. This CDR3 has 14 amino acids. DNA of the CDR3: TGTGCCACCAGTGATCCCTGGACAGGAGAGACCCAGTACTTC. Amino acid sequence: CATSDPWTGETQYF.

This chain joins TRBV6-5 and TRBJ1-1; a weak D match, TRBD1 (5 bases). The CDR3 loop spans 15 amino acids. CDR1 is MNHEY, CDR2 SVGAGI, per germline. The V and J ends lost 5 bases and 1 base respectively, with 14 bases between them. The CDR3 loop is CASSRPGYTNTEAFF. Here the CDR3 DNA reads TGTGCCAGCAGTAGACCAGGGTACACGAACACTGAAGCTTTCTTT.

This clonotype turned up a few times. V is TRBV4-2 and J is TRBJ2-1; 10 bases are shared with TRBD1. V was pared by 3 bases and J by 7 bases, with 15 bases of the junction left unmatched. The CDR3 length is 18 residues. The germline CDR1 and CDR2 sequences are LGHNA and YNFKEQ. The DNA for the CDR3 is TGTGCCAGCAGCCAGTATCGATCCGGGACAGGGGTGGTGAATGAGCAGTTCTTC. As protein: CASSQYRSGTGVVNEQFF.

CDR3 sequence reads: CASSGQSGNTIYF. CDR3 nucleotides: TGTGCCAGCAGTGGACAGAGTGGAAACACCATATATTTT. This chain uses TRBV6-1 with TRBJ1-3; D possibly corresponds to TRBD1 (5 bases). Germline-derived CDR1 and CDR2 are MNHNS and SASEGT. The length of the CDR3 is 13 residues. The V end lost 4 bases, the J end lost 3 bases, and 7 bases lay between the germline ends.

V gene TRBV5-1 combines with J gene TRBJ1-2; 7 bases align to TRBD1. Germline assignment: CDR1 SGHRS and CDR2 YFSETQ. V was clipped by 7 bases and J by 8 bases; unmatched bases: 14. The length of the CDR3 is 14 residues. The chain's CDR3 is CASGLEVTGYGYTF. The CDR3 DNA reads TGCGCCAGCGGCCTGGAGGTGACAGGGTACGGCTACACCTTC.

V gene TRBV29-1 combines with J gene TRBJ1-5, with TRBD1 as a possible D gene (5 bases). This CDR3 has 16 amino acids. V was clipped by 4 bases and J by 2 bases, with 18 bases between them. Germline loops: CDR1 SQVTM, CDR2 ANQGSEA. The CDR3, as DNA: TGCAGCGTTGGGGGGGTCGGGGAGATCGGCAATCAGCCCCAGCATTTT. This gives the protein CSVGGVGEIGNQPQHF.

The V call is TRBV20-1, the J call TRBJ2-3; the D gene is possibly TRBD2 (5 bases). V lost 1 base and J lost 2, with 22 bases in between. Germline CDR1 is DFQATT and CDR2 is SNEGSKA (reference sequence). The CDR3 extends over 18 amino acids. CDR3 sequence reads: CSARGWNLRGLNTDTQYF. In DNA form, the CDR3 reads TGCAGTGCTAGAGGTTGGAACCTACGAGGGTTGAACACAGATACGCAGTATTTT.

The V gene is TRBV5-1, the J gene TRBJ2-4; 8 bases are a match to TRBD1. This CDR3 contains 14 residues. With V trimmed by 3 bases and J by 5 bases, 4 bases remained unmatched. Germline CDR1 SGHRS, CDR2 YFSETQ. The CDR3 reads CASSYDRGQNIQYF. CDR3 nucleotide sequence: TGCGCCAGCAGCTACGACAGGGGACAAAACATTCAGTACTTC. Combining the CDR3 with reference TRBV5-1 and TRBJ2-4 gives the whole variable domain KAGVTQTPRYLIKTRGQQVTLSCSPISGHRSVSWYQQTPGQGLQFLFEYFSETQRNKGNFPGRFSGRQFSNSRSEMNVSTLELGDSALYLCASSYDRGQNIQYFGAGTRLSVL.